The 7 T cell receptor beta chains below all came from one sample that was sequenced in a study of T cell responses to AZD1222 COVID-19 vaccine. Clones were read by immunoSEQ multiplex PCR, and TCRdb kept only the in-frame ones, dropping some. The profile shows 150,000 to 200,000 clones, around 90% of them singletons. Here the sequenced sample was peripheral blood, taken 28 days after the second AZD1222 dose. All receptors come from an adult who received the AZD1222 COVID-19 vaccine.

This chain links TRBV30 with TRBJ2-7; possible D gene TRBD2, 5 bases. V was cut by 5 bases and J by 2 bases, with 10 bases left in between. The CDR3 spans 12 residues. Germline values: CDR1 GTSNPN, CDR2 SVGIG (reference sequence). CDR3 region: CAWQRATYEQYF. The CDR3 DNA is TGTGCCTGGCAGAGGGCAACCTACGAGCAGTACTTC. The full variable domain, its missing parts supplied by reference TRBV30 and TRBJ2-7, is SQTIHQWPATLVQPVGSPLSLECTVEGTSNPNLYWYRQAAGRGLQLLFYSVGIGQISSEVPQNLSASRPQDRQFILSSKKLLLSDSGFYLCAWQRATYEQYFGPGTRLTVT.

This chain connects TRBV18 to TRBJ1-5, with D maybe TRBD1 (6 bases). The CDR3 consists of 14 residues. V was pared by 1 base and J by 8 bases, with 12 bases between. Germline values: CDR1 KGHSH, CDR2 LQKENI. This CDR3 reads CASSPLTGEKPQHF. CDR3 DNA: TGTGCCAGCTCACCACTGACAGGTGAGAAGCCCCAGCATTTT.

V is TRBV7-2 and J is TRBJ2-1, with a possible D match to TRBD2 (5 bases). V was cut by 5 bases and J by 0 bases, with 11 bases left in between. Germline V CDR1 and CDR2: SGHTA, FQGNSA. The CDR3 runs to 15 residues. As DNA, the CDR3 is TGTGCCAGCAGCGAACCGGGGAGCTCCTACAATGAGCAGTTCTTC. This sequence encodes CASSEPGSSYNEQFF.

The rearrangement joins TRBV24-1 to TRBJ2-7; 10 bases are shared with TRBD1. Germline-derived CDR1 and CDR2 are KGHDR and SFDVKD. V dropped 5 bases and J dropped 5; count of bases not matched to a gene: 8. The CDR3 runs to 15 residues. The CDR3 sequence: CATSAAGTGEDEQYF. The CDR3 DNA sequence: TGTGCCACCAGTGCGGCAGGGACAGGGGAGGACGAGCAGTACTTC.

The gene calls are TRBV13 and TRBJ1-4; tentatively, D is TRBD1 (5 bases). The CDR3 runs to 15 residues. The germline V gene has CDR1 PRHDT and CDR2 FYEKMQ (reference sequence). Between the trimmed V and J ends, which lost 7 bases and 8 bases, there was a span of 20 bases. The CDR3 bases are TGTGCCAGCACCCTCTCTGGCGGGGGTCGGGAAAAACTGTTTTTT. Its translation is CASTLSGGGREKLFF. The variable domain in full, with the rest retrieved from reference TRBV13 and TRBJ1-4, is AAGVIQSPRHLIKEKRETATLKCYPIPRHDTVYWYQQGPGQDPQFLISFYEKMQSDKGSIPDRFSAQQFSDYHSELNMSSLELGDSALYFCASTLSGGGREKLFFGSGTQLSVL.

This chain connects TRBV6-5 to TRBJ1-3; TRBD1 might be the D (5 bases). Trimming left V 5 bases short and J 0 bases short, with 11 bases between. Germline loops: CDR1 MNHEY, CDR2 SVGAGI. The CDR3 sequence is 15 residues long. The CDR3 region has the DNA TGTGCCAGCAGTATGTACAGGAGCTCTGGAAACACCATATATTTT. It translates to CASSMYRSSGNTIYF.

The chain has TRBV24-1 and TRBJ1-4; D gene ambiguous. The CDR3 totals 12 residues. CDR1 is KGHDR and CDR2 is SFDVKD in the germline V gene. Trimming shortened V by 4 bases and J by 5 bases, and 4 bases separated the two germline ends. The CDR3: CATSDTNEKLFF. The CDR3 DNA reads TGTGCCACCAGTGACACGAATGAAAAACTGTTTTTT.